The 31 T cell receptor beta chains below all came from one sample that was sequenced in a study of cytomegalovirus exposure and HLA in healthy donors. The study ran its PCR with 60 Vbeta and 13 Jbeta primers. The data were produced by immunoSEQ multiplex PCR, yet TCRdb's version contains in-frame clones alone and is incomplete. The repertoire consists of about 140,000 clones, with over 75% occurring once and the leading ten covering more than 4.5%. The sample was PBMCs. These receptors originate from a man aged 30 to 45 in good health.

This clone was seen only a few times. The rearrangement links TRBV5-1 to TRBJ2-5; D gene ambiguous. The length of the CDR3 is 16 residues. Trimming shortened V by 4 bases and J by 0 bases, and 16 bases separated the two germline ends. Germline CDR1 reads SGHRS; CDR2 reads YFSETQ. CDR3 DNA: TGCGCCAGCAGCCACCTCCCCGCGCCTTACCAAGAGACCCAGTACTTC. It yields the protein CASSHLPAPYQETQYF.

The chain couples TRBV25-1 to TRBJ2-3; 10 nucleotides agree with TRBD2. V lost 1 base, J lost 9 bases, and 7 bases stayed unmatched. Germline V gene data show CDR1 as MGHDK and CDR2 as SYGVNS. CDR3 length: 15 amino acids. Here the CDR3 reads CASSESSGRAGTQYF. CDR3 coding DNA: TGTGCCAGCAGTGAATCCAGCGGGAGGGCCGGCACGCAGTATTTT.

CDR3 DNA: TGTGCCATCAGTGAACAGAGCTCCTACGAGCAGTACTTC. It codes for CAISEQSSYEQYF. The V gene is TRBV10-3, the J gene TRBJ2-7, with unresolved D. The length of the CDR3 is 13 residues. V shed 3 bases and J shed 0 bases, with 6 bases lying between them. Germline loops: CDR1 ENHRY, CDR2 SYGVKD.

This clone was found once. The CDR3 protein is CASSATGTERNNEQFF. CDR3 nucleotides: TGTGCCAGCAGCGCCACCGGGACAGAGCGGAACAATGAGCAGTTCTTC. The gene calls are TRBV9 and TRBJ2-1, with TRBD1 identical over 7 bases. The CDR3 spans 16 residues. Germline CDR1 SGDLS, CDR2 YYNGEE. V trimming: 3 bases; J trimming: 5 bases; junction bases outside the gene matches: 11. Using reference TRBV9 and TRBJ2-1 for the parts outside the CDR3, the full variable domain is DSGVTQTPKHLITATGQRVTLRCSPRSGDLSVYWYQQSLDQGLQFLIQYYNGEERAKGNILERFSAQQFPDLHSELNLSSLELGDSALYFCASSATGTERNNEQFFGPGTRLTVL.

This clone was seen more than once but under ten times. The J gene is TRBJ1-2, the V gene TRBV19; D unclear. This CDR3 has 15 amino acids. V lost 3 bases and J lost 0, with 11 bases in between. Germline lookup yields CDR1 LNHDA and CDR2 SQIVND (reference sequence). As DNA, the CDR3 is TGTGCCAGTAGTATGGGCAGAACAGCTAACTATGGCTACACCTTC. This gives the protein CASSMGRTANYGYTF. Full variable domain (missing parts from reference TRBV19 and TRBJ1-2): DGGITQSPKYLFRKEGQNVTLSCEQNLNHDAMYWYRQDPGQGLRLIYYSQIVNDFQKGDIAEGYSVSREKKESFPLTVTSAQKNPTAFYLCASSMGRTANYGYTFGSGTRLTVV.

The chain is built from TRBV6-5 and TRBJ2-3; D is possibly TRBD2 (6 bases). The CDR3 runs 15 residues. Deletions cut 0 bases from V and 4 bases from J, with 11 bases between. Germline V gene data show CDR1 as MNHEY and CDR2 as SVGAGI. The CDR3 spells CASSYSIGSSDTQYF. CDR3 sequence (DNA): TGTGCCAGCAGTTACTCGATCGGGAGCTCAGATACGCAGTATTTT.

A note on this clone: Other DNA sequences of this sample code for an identical CDR3. This chain joins TRBV7-9 and TRBJ1-3; D is undetermined. Germline CDR1 SEHNR, CDR2 FQNEAQ (reference sequence). The ends were cut back, 1 base at V and 3 bases at J, with 7 bases in the middle. The CDR3 is made up of 14 amino acids. CDR3 sequence reads: CASSLEGSGNTIYF. CDR3 bases: TGTGCCAGCAGCTTAGAAGGGAGTGGAAACACCATATATTTT.

The chain joins TRBV7-7 to TRBJ2-1; TRBD2 agrees at 14 bases. J gave up 6 bases and V 5 bases, and 3 bases lay outside the gene matches. CDR1 and CDR2 (germline): SSHAT, FNYEAQ (reference sequence). The CDR3 is 15 amino acids. The CDR3, as DNA: TGTGCCAGCAGCCTGGGACTAGCGGGGGTCAATGAGCAGTTCTTC. It encodes CASSLGLAGVNEQFF.

CDR3 residues: CASGLPGQGYSNQPQHF. The CDR3, as DNA: TGTGCCAGCGGACTTCCGGGACAGGGATATAGCAATCAGCCCCAGCATTTT. The genes are TRBV28 and TRBJ1-5; 9 nucleotides agree with TRBD1. This CDR3 has 17 amino acids. CDR1 is MDHEN, CDR2 SYDVKM, per germline. After removal of 8 bases from V and 0 bases from J, the junction contained 11 bases not matched to a gene.

This chain connects TRBV7-3 to TRBJ2-6, with D maybe TRBD2 (5 bases). The CDR3 is 15 residues long. The germline V and J ends were trimmed by 1 base and 2 bases, with 6 bases remaining between them. Germline-derived CDR1 and CDR2 are SGHTA and FQGTGA. The CDR3 nucleotides are TGTGCCAGCAGCTTAAGGGAGACTGGGGCCAACGTCCTGACTTTC. This sequence encodes CASSLRETGANVLTF.

This rearrangement joins TRBV9 to TRBJ1-2; 11 nucleotides match TRBD1. The CDR3 is made up of 17 amino acids. With 3 bases clipped from V and 4 bases from J, the junction kept 11 bases outside the gene matches. Germline-derived CDR1 and CDR2 are SGDLS and YYNGEE. CDR3 sequence (DNA): TGTGCCAGCAGCGCCGGACAGGGGGCAGGCGCAGGCTATGGCTACACCTTC. Its protein is CASSAGQGAGAGYGYTF.

This clone was counted a few times. V is TRBV28 and J is TRBJ1-1; 8 bases map to TRBD1. Germline V CDR1 and CDR2: MDHEN, SYDVKM. Germline trimming cut 7 bases from V and 2 bases from J; bases unmatched to any gene: 9. This CDR3 is built from 15 residues. The CDR3 loop is CASTGQGLGNTEAFF. The CDR3 region has the DNA TGTGCCAGCACAGGACAGGGTTTGGGAAACACTGAAGCTTTCTTT.

The chain combines TRBV30 with TRBJ2-2, with TRBD2 identical over 9 bases. V shed 4 bases and J 4 bases; nucleotides not matched to a gene: 7. From germline, CDR1 is GTSNPN and CDR2 SVGIG (reference sequence). There are 15 residues in the CDR3. The CDR3 coding sequence is TGTGCCTGGACTATTAGCGGGAGTTCCACCGGGGAGCTGTTTTTT. It translates to CAWTISGSSTGELFF.

V is TRBV7-2 and J is TRBJ2-1; a weak D match, TRBD2 (6 bases). The CDR3 has 14 residues. V gave up 5 bases and J gave up 8 bases, with 16 bases separating them. Germline V gives CDR1 SGHTA, CDR2 FQGNSA. The CDR3 is CASSPRDGRDEQFF. CDR3 in DNA: TGTGCCAGCAGCCCGCGGGACGGCAGGGATGAGCAGTTCTTC.

On this clone itself: Sequence at one end of the junction differs from germline and may be a read error. The chain combines TRBV7-9 with TRBJ1-2; the D gene is possibly TRBD1 (6 bases). Germline values: CDR1 SEHNR, CDR2 FQNEAQ (reference sequence). The CDR3 totals 12 residues. The CDR3: CSSRTGRLGYTF. The CDR3 DNA sequence: TGTTCCAGCAGAACAGGGAGACTTGGCTACACCTTC.

This chain uses TRBV30 with TRBJ2-5; weak D call: TRBD1 (7 bases). Germline V gene sequence: CDR1 GTSNPN, CDR2 SVGIG (reference sequence). This CDR3 is built from 14 residues. The germline V and J ends were trimmed by 0 bases and 9 bases, with 17 bases remaining between them. The CDR3 loop reads CAWSVGQGGMAQYF. The CDR3 nucleotides read TGTGCCTGGAGTGTAGGGCAGGGGGGAATGGCCCAGTACTTC.

This clone has only one observation. The chain carries TRBV5-5 and TRBJ2-6, with D possibly being TRBD1 (6 bases). Trimming removed 1 base from V and 0 bases from J, with 20 bases in between. The CDR3 is 20 residues long. The V gene's germline CDR1 is SGHKS and CDR2 YYEKEE (reference sequence). The CDR3 region is CASSLRSGRGTLSGANVLTF. CDR3 in DNA: TGTGCCAGCAGCTTGAGGTCGGGCAGGGGAACGCTCTCTGGGGCCAACGTCCTGACTTTC. Variable domain in full (rest from reference TRBV5-5 and TRBJ2-6): DAGVTQSPTHLIKTRGQQVTLRCSPISGHKSVSWYQQVLGQGPQFIFQYYEKEERGRGNFPDRFSARQFPNYSSELNVNALLLGDSALYLCASSLRSGRGTLSGANVLTFGAGSRLTVL.

V and J are TRBV7-9 and TRBJ2-1, with 12 bases that match TRBD2. J gave up 6 bases and V 6 bases, and 6 bases lay outside the gene matches. The CDR3 runs 15 residues. Germline-derived CDR1 and CDR2 are SEHNR and FQNEAQ (reference sequence). The CDR3 is CASSRLAGGINEQFF. In nucleotides, the CDR3 is TGTGCCAGCAGTCGCCTAGCGGGAGGGATCAATGAGCAGTTCTTC. Supplemented by reference TRBV7-9 and TRBJ2-1, the full variable domain reads DTGVSQNPRHKITKRGQNVTFRCDPISEHNRLYWYRQTLGQGPEFLTYFQNEAQLEKSRLLSDRFSAERPKGSFSTLEIQRTEQGDSAMYLCASSRLAGGINEQFFGPGTRLTVL.

The V call is TRBV10-1, the J call TRBJ2-1; D ambiguous. Germline V gives CDR1 WNHNN, CDR2 SYGVQD (reference sequence). The CDR3 spans 11 residues. The ends were cut back, 5 bases at V and 7 bases at J, with 6 bases in the middle. The CDR3 reads CASSFRNEQFF. The CDR3 DNA reads as TGCGCCAGCAGTTTCCGGAATGAGCAGTTCTTC.

The V gene is TRBV7-6, the J gene TRBJ2-3, with no clear D. Looked up from germline, CDR1 is SGHVS and CDR2 is FNYEAQ. This CDR3 is 16 amino acids long. V lost 0 bases and J 1 base, leaving 11 bases between the germline ends. The CDR3: CASSLAFSRGTDTQYF. In nucleotides, the CDR3 is TGTGCCAGCAGCTTAGCGTTTAGCCGAGGCACAGATACGCAGTATTTT.

V and J are TRBV7-9 and TRBJ2-7; TRBD2 matches 9 bases. This CDR3 is 15 amino acids long. The J segment lost 3 bases and the V segment lost 1 base, leaving 4 bases of the junction unmatched. Germline V gene lookup returns CDR1 SEHNR and CDR2 FQNEAQ (reference sequence). The chain's CDR3 is CASSLGGTSHYEQYF. For the CDR3, the DNA is TGTGCCAGCAGCTTAGGGGGGACTAGCCACTACGAGCAGTACTTC. Together with reference TRBV7-9 and TRBJ2-7, the CDR3 gives the full variable domain: DTGVSQNPRHKITKRGQNVTFRCDPISEHNRLYWYRQTLGQGPEFLTYFQNEAQLEKSRLLSDRFSAERPKGSFSTLEIQRTEQGDSAMYLCASSLGGTSHYEQYFGPGTRLTVT.

The rearrangement links TRBV2 to TRBJ2-3, with D unclear. This CDR3 region has 15 residues. The V end was cut by 2 bases, the J end by 2 bases, with 11 bases between. Germline V gene sequence: CDR1 SNHLY, CDR2 FYNNEI. CDR3: CASSERRQATDTQYF. The DNA of the CDR3 is TGTGCCAGCAGTGAACGGCGGCAAGCCACAGATACGCAGTATTTT.

The V gene is TRBV4-1, the J gene TRBJ1-3; possible D gene TRBD1, 5 bases. Germline V gives CDR1 MGHRA, CDR2 YSYEKL. The CDR3 totals 16 residues. Trimming removed 5 bases at V and 2 bases at J, with 16 bases between. The CDR3 DNA reads TGCGCCAGCAGCGCCCGACAGTTTACTGCTGGAAACACCATATATTTT. It is translated as CASSARQFTAGNTIYF.

The chain is built from TRBV7-2 and TRBJ1-1; tentatively, D is TRBD1 (6 bases). V lost 6 bases, J lost 0 bases, and 11 bases lay in between. The CDR3 sequence is 14 residues long. From germline, CDR1 is SGHTA and CDR2 FQGNSA. The CDR3 DNA is TGTGCCAGCAGTTCAGGGGCCCTGAACACTGAAGCTTTCTTT. Encoded protein: CASSSGALNTEAFF.

A few counts support this clone. This chain uses TRBV30 with TRBJ2-7; the D gene is possibly TRBD1 (5 bases). Per the germline V gene, CDR1 is GTSNPN and CDR2 is SVGIG (reference sequence). Trimming pared 4 bases from V and 0 bases from J, leaving 13 bases between. The CDR3 has 14 amino acids. Written as DNA, the CDR3 is TGTGCCTGGATGTTGGACATTTACTCCTACGAGCAGTACTTC. Amino acids: CAWMLDIYSYEQYF. The full variable domain, completed using reference TRBV30 and TRBJ2-7, is SQTIHQWPATLVQPVGSPLSLECTVEGTSNPNLYWYRQAAGRGLQLLFYSVGIGQISSEVPQNLSASRPQDRQFILSSKKLLLSDSGFYLCAWMLDIYSYEQYFGPGTRLTVT.

The chain joins TRBV9 to TRBJ2-7; 7 nucleotides align to TRBD2. V was pared by 0 bases and J by 4 bases, with 16 bases of the junction left unmatched. Germline assignment: CDR1 SGDLS and CDR2 YYNGEE. This CDR3 has 18 amino acids. The CDR3 is CASSVGPASGPWEYEQYF. In DNA, the CDR3 is TGTGCCAGCAGCGTAGGTCCTGCTAGCGGCCCCTGGGAATACGAGCAGTACTTC.

The chain carries TRBV2 and TRBJ2-6; TRBD1 is a possible D gene (5 bases). This CDR3 contains 18 residues. Germline V gives CDR1 SNHLY, CDR2 FYNNEI. V was clipped by 4 bases and J by 0 bases, with 16 bases between them. CDR3 bases: TGTGCCAGCAGTGCCGAACAGGATCCGAGCTCTGGGGCCAACGTCCTGACTTTC. Its protein is CASSAEQDPSSGANVLTF. The full variable domain, with the rest looked up from reference TRBV2 and TRBJ2-6, is EPEVTQTPSHQVTQMGQEVILRCVPISNHLYFYWYRQILGQKVEFLVSFYNNEISEKSEIFDDQFSVERPDGSNFTLKIRSTKLEDSAMYFCASSAEQDPSSGANVLTFGAGSRLTVL.

This sequence joins TRBV6-5 and TRBJ2-1, with 12 bases identical to TRBD1. From germline, CDR1 is MNHEY and CDR2 SVGAGI. V shed 7 bases and J 2 bases; nucleotides not matched to a gene: 3. The CDR3 covers 15 residues. The CDR3 spells CASKGQGAPYNEQFF. The CDR3, as DNA: TGTGCCAGCAAGGGACAGGGGGCCCCCTACAATGAGCAGTTCTTC.

The rearrangement uses TRBV6-1 and TRBJ1-6; the match to TRBD1 covers 8 bases. This CDR3 region has 15 residues. V lost 7 bases and J lost 6; bases outside the gene matches: 8. Germline CDR1 reads MNHNS; CDR2 reads SASEGT. CDR3: CASKLGQGFNSPLHF. The CDR3 nucleotides are TGTGCCAGCAAACTCGGACAGGGATTTAATTCACCCCTCCACTTT.

The CDR3 DNA follows: TGTGCCACCTCTCCCCCTTTGCAGGGCGGCCAAGAGACCCAGTACTTC. It yields the protein CATSPPLQGGQETQYF. The rearrangement joins TRBV27 to TRBJ2-5; tentatively, D is TRBD1 (5 bases). Germline CDR1 reads MNHEY; CDR2 reads SMNVEV (reference sequence). V lost 10 bases and J lost 1, with 22 bases in between. The CDR3 extends over 16 amino acids.

V and J are TRBV15 and TRBJ2-1, with D tentatively TRBD2 (6 bases). CDR1 and CDR2 (germline): LNHNV, YYDKDF (reference sequence). V lost 0 bases to trimming and J lost 7 bases, with 16 bases between them. CDR3 size: 16 residues. The CDR3 bases are TGTGCCACCAGCAGAGATCGCGGTAGCGGAGGAAATGAGCAGTTCTTC. This codes for CATSRDRGSGGNEQFF.